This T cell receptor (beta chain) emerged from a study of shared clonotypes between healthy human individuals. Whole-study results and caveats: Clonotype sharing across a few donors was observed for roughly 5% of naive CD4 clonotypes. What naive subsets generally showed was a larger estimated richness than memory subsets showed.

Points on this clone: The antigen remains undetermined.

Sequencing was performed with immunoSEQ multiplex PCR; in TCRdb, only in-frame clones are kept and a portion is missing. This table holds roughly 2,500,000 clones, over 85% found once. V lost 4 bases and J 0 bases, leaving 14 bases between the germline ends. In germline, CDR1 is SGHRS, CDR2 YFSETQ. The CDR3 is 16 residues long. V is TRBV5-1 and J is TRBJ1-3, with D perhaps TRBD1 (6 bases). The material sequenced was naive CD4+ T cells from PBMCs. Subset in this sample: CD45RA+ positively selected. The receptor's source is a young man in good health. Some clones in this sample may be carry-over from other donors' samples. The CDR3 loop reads CASSPDRSDSGNTIYF. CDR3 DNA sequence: TGCGCCAGCAGCCCCGACAGGTCCGACTCTGGAAACACCATATATTTT.